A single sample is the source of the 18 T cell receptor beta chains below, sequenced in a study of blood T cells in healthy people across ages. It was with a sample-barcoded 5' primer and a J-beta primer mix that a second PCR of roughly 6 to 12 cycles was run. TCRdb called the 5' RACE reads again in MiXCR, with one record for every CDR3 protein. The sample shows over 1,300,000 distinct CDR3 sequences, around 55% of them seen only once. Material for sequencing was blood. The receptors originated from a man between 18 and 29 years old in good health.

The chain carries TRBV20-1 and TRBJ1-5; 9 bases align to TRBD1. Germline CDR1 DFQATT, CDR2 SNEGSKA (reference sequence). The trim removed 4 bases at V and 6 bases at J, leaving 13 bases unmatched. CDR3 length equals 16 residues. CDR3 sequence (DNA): TGCAGTGCTACAGTGATTACAGGGGGCGGTTTTCAGCCCCAGCATTTT. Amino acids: CSATVITGGGFQPQHF.

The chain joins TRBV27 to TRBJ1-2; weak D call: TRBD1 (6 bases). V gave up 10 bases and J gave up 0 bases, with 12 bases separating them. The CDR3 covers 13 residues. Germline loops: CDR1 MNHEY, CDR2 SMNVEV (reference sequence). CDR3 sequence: CATAPGANYGYTF. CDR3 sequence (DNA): TGTGCCACCGCGCCAGGGGCTAACTATGGCTACACCTTC.

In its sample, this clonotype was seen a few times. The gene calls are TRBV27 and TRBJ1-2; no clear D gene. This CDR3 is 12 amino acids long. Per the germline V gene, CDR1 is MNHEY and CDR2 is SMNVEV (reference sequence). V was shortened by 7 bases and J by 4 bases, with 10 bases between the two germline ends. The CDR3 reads CASTSQPYGYTF. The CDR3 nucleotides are TGTGCCAGCACGAGCCAGCCCTATGGCTACACCTTC.

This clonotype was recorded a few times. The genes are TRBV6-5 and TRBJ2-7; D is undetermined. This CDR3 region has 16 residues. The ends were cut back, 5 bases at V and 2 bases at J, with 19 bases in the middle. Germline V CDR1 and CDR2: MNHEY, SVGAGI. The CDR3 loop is CASSQLPDPGAYEQYF. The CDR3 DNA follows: TGTGCCAGCAGTCAACTCCCCGACCCCGGTGCCTACGAGCAGTACTTC.

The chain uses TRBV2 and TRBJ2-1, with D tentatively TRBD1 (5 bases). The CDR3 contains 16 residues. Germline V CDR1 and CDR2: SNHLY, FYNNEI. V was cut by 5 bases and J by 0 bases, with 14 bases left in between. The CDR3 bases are TGTGCCAGCAGTATCGACAGACCCACCTCCTACAATGAGCAGTTCTTC. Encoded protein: CASSIDRPTSYNEQFF.

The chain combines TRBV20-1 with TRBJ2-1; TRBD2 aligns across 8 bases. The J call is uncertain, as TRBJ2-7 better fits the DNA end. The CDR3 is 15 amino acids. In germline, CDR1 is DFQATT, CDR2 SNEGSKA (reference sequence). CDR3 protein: CSASERGSSYNEQYF. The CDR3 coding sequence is TGCAGTGCTAGTGAGCGGGGGAGCTCCTACAATGAGCAGTACTTC.

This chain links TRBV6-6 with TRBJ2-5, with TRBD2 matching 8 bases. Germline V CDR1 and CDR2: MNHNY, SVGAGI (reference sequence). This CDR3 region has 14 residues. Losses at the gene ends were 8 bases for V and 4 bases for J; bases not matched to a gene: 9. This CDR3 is CASERGGRGETQYF. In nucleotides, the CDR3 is TGTGCCAGCGAACGGGGGGGCAGAGGAGAGACCCAGTACTTC.

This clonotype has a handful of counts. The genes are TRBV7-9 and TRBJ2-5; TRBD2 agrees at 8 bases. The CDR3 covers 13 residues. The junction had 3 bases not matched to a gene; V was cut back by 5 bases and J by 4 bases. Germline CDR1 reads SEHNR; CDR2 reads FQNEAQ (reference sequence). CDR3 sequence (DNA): TGTGCCAGCAGCCCCGGGACTAGAGAGACCCAGTACTTC. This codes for CASSPGTRETQYF.

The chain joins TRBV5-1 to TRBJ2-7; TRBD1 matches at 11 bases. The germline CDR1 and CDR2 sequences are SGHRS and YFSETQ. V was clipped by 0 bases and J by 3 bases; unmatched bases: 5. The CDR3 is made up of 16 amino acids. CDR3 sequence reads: CASSLEGDRGYYEQYF. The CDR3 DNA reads TGCGCCAGCAGCTTGGAGGGGGACAGGGGGTACTACGAGCAGTACTTC.

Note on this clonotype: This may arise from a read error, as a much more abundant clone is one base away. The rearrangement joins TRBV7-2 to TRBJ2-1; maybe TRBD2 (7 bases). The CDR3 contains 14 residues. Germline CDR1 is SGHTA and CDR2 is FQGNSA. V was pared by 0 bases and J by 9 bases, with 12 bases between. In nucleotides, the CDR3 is TGTGCCAGCAGCTTAGCGGGGGGGCCCAGTGAGCAGTTCTTC. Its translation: CASSLAGGPSEQFF.

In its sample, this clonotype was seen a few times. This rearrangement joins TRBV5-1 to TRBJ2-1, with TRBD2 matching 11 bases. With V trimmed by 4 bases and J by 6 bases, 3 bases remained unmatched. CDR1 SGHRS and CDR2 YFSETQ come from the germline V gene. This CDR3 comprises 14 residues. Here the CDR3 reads CASSRTSGPNEQFF. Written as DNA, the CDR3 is TGCGCCAGCAGCCGGACTAGCGGGCCCAATGAGCAGTTCTTC.

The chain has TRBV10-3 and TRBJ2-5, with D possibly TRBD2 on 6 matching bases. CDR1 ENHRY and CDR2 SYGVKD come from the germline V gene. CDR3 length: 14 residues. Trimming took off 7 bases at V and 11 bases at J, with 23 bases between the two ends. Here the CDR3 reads CAITASDGRNEQYF. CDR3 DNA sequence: TGTGCCATCACCGCTAGCGACGGTCGCAATGAGCAGTACTTC.

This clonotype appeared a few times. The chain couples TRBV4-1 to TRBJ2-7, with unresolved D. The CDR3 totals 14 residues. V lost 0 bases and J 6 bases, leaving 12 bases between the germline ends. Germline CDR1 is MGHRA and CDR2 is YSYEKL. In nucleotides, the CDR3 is TGCGCCAGCAGCCAAGAGGGCTCTAGTTTCGAGCAGTACTTC. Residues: CASSQEGSSFEQYF.

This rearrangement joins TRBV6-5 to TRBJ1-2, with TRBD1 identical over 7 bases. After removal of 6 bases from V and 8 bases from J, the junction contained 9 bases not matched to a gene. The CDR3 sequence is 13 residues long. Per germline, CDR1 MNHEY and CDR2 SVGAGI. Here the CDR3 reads CASRERGPGGYTF. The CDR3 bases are TGTGCCAGCAGGGAAAGGGGGCCTGGGGGCTACACCTTC.

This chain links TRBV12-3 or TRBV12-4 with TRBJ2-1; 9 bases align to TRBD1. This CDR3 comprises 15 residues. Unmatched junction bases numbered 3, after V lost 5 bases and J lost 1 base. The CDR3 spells CASSRGTGSYNEQFF. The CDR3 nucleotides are TGTGCCAGCAGTCGCGGGACAGGGTCCTACAATGAGCAGTTCTTC.

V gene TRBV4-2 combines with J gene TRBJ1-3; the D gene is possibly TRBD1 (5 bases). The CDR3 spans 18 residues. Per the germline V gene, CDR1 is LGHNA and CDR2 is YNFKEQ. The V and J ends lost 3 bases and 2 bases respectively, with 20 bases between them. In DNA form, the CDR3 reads TGTGCCAGCAGCCACCCCGGGGGGGTCGGGACCACTGGAAACACCATATATTTT. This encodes CASSHPGGVGTTGNTIYF.

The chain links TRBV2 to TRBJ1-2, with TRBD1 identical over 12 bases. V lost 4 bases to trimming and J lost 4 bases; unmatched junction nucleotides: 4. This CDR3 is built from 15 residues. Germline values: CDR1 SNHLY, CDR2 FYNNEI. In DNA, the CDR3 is TGTGCCAGCAGTGGAGGGGGACAGGGGGCCTATGGCTACACCTTC. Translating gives CASSGGGQGAYGYTF.

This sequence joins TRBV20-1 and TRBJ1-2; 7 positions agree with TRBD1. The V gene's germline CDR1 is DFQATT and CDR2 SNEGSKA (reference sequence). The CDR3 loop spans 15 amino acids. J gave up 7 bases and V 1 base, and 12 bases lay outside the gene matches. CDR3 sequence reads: CSARGWDSEGIGYTF. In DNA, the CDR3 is TGCAGTGCTAGAGGGTGGGACAGTGAGGGGATTGGCTACACCTTC.